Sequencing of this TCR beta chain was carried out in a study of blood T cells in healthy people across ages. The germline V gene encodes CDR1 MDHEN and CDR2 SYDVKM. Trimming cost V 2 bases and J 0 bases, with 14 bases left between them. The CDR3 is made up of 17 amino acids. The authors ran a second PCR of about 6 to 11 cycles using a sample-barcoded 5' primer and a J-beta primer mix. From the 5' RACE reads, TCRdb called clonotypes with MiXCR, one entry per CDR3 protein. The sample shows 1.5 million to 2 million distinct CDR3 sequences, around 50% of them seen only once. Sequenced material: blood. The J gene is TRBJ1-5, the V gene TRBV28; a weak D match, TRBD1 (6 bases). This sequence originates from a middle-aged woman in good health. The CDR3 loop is CASSLGEGGYSNQPQHF. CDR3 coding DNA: TGTGCCAGCAGTTTAGGGGAGGGGGGGTATAGCAATCAGCCCCAGCATTTT.